The next 16 T cell receptor beta chains were all read from a single sample in a study of beta chain features in type 1 diabetes. General observations from the study: Type 1 diabetes patients had TCRB CDR3s that were shorter (moderately but significantly so) in all four CD4+ subsets.

TCRB transcripts that were expressed got sequenced, as all of the isolated RNA had been reverse transcribed. Using immunoSEQ multiplex PCR, the repertoire was profiled, and TCRdb retains in-frame clones only, with some absent. Of a few hundred thousand clones listed, approximately 12% were seen once; the top ten hold about 0.01%. Their specific antigens are unknown. The sample consisted of naive CD4+ T cells from blood. The receptors were sampled from a woman aged 18-35 years with type 1 diabetes.

This clone was observed a handful of times. The V gene is TRBV5-4, the J gene TRBJ1-5; D not certain. Germline values: CDR1 SGHNT, CDR2 YYREEE (reference sequence). The V and J ends lost 4 bases and 11 bases respectively, with 10 bases between them. The CDR3 runs to 11 residues. The CDR3 DNA is TGTGCCAGCAGCCCCGGGTCAGCCCAGCATTTT. This encodes CASSPGSAQHF.

As to this clone: The same CDR3 is also encoded by other DNA sequences in this sample. V gene TRBV27 combines with J gene TRBJ2-6; D is unclear. The CDR3 extends over 15 amino acids. The ends were cut back, 2 bases at V and 0 bases at J, with 5 bases in the middle. Per germline, CDR1 MNHEY and CDR2 SMNVEV (reference sequence). The CDR3 nucleotides read TGTGCCAGCAGTTTAGGCGGCTCTGGGGCCAACGTCCTGACTTTC. Its translation: CASSLGGSGANVLTF.

The rearrangement joins TRBV4-3 to TRBJ1-2; no reliable D call. CDR1 is LGHNA and CDR2 is YSLEER in the germline V gene. The CDR3 sequence is 14 residues long. With 1 base removed from V and 8 bases from J, the gap between germline ends came to 14 bases. The CDR3 sequence: CASSQGRTTGGYTF. In nucleotides, the CDR3 is TGCGCCAGCAGCCAAGGGCGGACCACGGGAGGCTACACCTTC.

This chain joins TRBV7-9 and TRBJ1-2; D unresolved. The ends were cut back, 4 bases at V and 3 bases at J, with 15 bases in the middle. CDR3 length equals 15 residues. Germline CDR1 is SEHNR and CDR2 is FQNEAQ (reference sequence). CDR3: CASSSRKSLYYGYTF. For the CDR3, the DNA is TGTGCCAGCAGCTCCCGAAAATCGCTATACTATGGCTACACCTTC.

V and J are TRBV4-2 and TRBJ2-7; D perhaps matches TRBD1 (5 bases). CDR3 length equals 13 residues. V shed 3 bases and J shed 5 bases, with 11 bases lying between them. Germline V lookup: CDR1 LGHNA, CDR2 YNFKEQ. CDR3 sequence reads: CASSHLGVHEQYF. The CDR3 DNA reads TGTGCCAGCAGCCATCTAGGGGTCCACGAGCAGTACTTC.

The chain employs TRBV7-9 and TRBJ2-7, with a weak D call TRBD2 (6 bases). V shed 5 bases and J shed 6 bases, with 17 bases lying between them. Germline loops: CDR1 SEHNR, CDR2 FQNEAQ (reference sequence). The CDR3 loop spans 14 amino acids. The CDR3 loop is CASSRRVPRSEQYF. DNA for the CDR3: TGTGCCAGCAGCCGGAGGGTCCCACGGTCCGAGCAGTACTTC.

V gene TRBV15 combines with J gene TRBJ2-7, with D hard to call. The germline V gene encodes CDR1 LNHNV and CDR2 YYDKDF (reference sequence). V was pared by 1 base and J by 6 bases, with 7 bases between. CDR3 size: 12 residues. Here the CDR3 reads CATSRAEAEQYF. CDR3 DNA sequence: TGTGCCACCAGCAGAGCCGAGGCCGAGCAGTACTTC.

The chain is built from TRBV2 and TRBJ2-3; no clear D gene. Deletions cut 3 bases from V and 5 bases from J, with 9 bases between. From germline, CDR1 is SNHLY and CDR2 FYNNEI. There are 13 residues in the CDR3. CDR3 in DNA: TGTGCCAGCAGTGACCCGCGGATAGATACGCAGTATTTT. As protein: CASSDPRIDTQYF. Filled out from reference TRBV2 and TRBJ2-3, the complete variable domain reads EPEVTQTPSHQVTQMGQEVILRCVPISNHLYFYWYRQILGQKVEFLVSFYNNEISEKSEIFDDQFSVERPDGSNFTLKIRSTKLEDSAMYFCASSDPRIDTQYFGPGTRLTVL.

A few counts support this clone. The chain recombines TRBV29-1 with TRBJ2-4; TRBD1 agrees at 8 bases. From germline, CDR1 is SQVTM and CDR2 ANQGSEA. The CDR3 totals 12 residues. V lost 4 bases, J lost 12 bases, and 8 bases stayed unmatched. The CDR3 DNA reads as TGCAGCGTTGTCACGGGACAGGTATCTCAGTACTTC. It specifies CSVVTGQVSQYF.

A few counts support this clone. The V and J genes are TRBV15 and TRBJ2-3; maybe TRBD1 (5 bases). V gave up 3 bases and J gave up 9 bases, with 28 bases separating them. Germline CDR1 and CDR2: LNHNV and YYDKDF (reference sequence). The CDR3 is made up of 18 amino acids. DNA for the CDR3: TGTGCCACCAGCAGGTTAATCTCCAGGGTCCCGTCGACGGCGACGCAGTATTTT. Its protein is CATSRLISRVPSTATQYF.

For this clone: The same CDR3 is also encoded by other DNA sequences in this sample. The V and J genes are TRBV5-1 and TRBJ2-1; tentative D call: TRBD1 (6 bases). The ends were cut back, 0 bases at V and 0 bases at J, with 7 bases in the middle. The CDR3 runs to 15 residues. Germline V gives CDR1 SGHRS, CDR2 YFSETQ. This CDR3 is CASSLGGGSYNEQFF. CDR3 DNA sequence: TGCGCCAGCAGCTTGGGAGGGGGCTCCTACAATGAGCAGTTCTTC. Full variable domain (outside the CDR3, taken from reference TRBV5-1 and TRBJ2-1): KAGVTQTPRYLIKTRGQQVTLSCSPISGHRSVSWYQQTPGQGLQFLFEYFSETQRNKGNFPGRFSGRQFSNSRSEMNVSTLELGDSALYLCASSLGGGSYNEQFFGPGTRLTVL.

This clone was picked up a small number of times. The chain links TRBV21-1 to TRBJ2-3; the D segment call TRBD2 is taken from the table without a DNA check. TRBV21-1 is assigned pseudogene status. The CDR3 covers 13 residues. This CDR3 is CASRGLATDTQYF. The CDR3 bases are TGTGCCAGCAGAGGATTAGCAACAGATACGCAGTATTTT.

The chain couples TRBV20-1 to TRBJ1-6; possibly TRBD1 for D (5 bases). Trimming stripped 3 bases from V and 17 bases from J, with 11 bases between. The CDR3 runs 10 residues. Germline V gene data show CDR1 as DFQATT and CDR2 as SNEGSKA (reference sequence). The CDR3 DNA follows: TGCAGTGCTAGGTATAGGGACTTCCACTTT. Residues: CSARYRDFHF.

This chain links TRBV19 with TRBJ2-6, with D uncertain. The CDR3 loop spans 14 amino acids. The ends were cut back, 10 bases at V and 1 base at J, with 11 bases in the middle. Germline V gene data show CDR1 as LNHDA and CDR2 as SQIVND (reference sequence). CDR3 region: CATHARSGANVLTF. CDR3 nucleotide sequence: TGTGCCACTCATGCTCGGTCTGGGGCCAACGTCCTGACTTTC.

This clone has just a few counts. The chain couples TRBV27 to TRBJ2-6; 8 nucleotides align to TRBD1. Germline loops: CDR1 MNHEY, CDR2 SMNVEV (reference sequence). The CDR3 has 16 amino acids. Trimming cost V 4 bases and J 0 bases; bases outside gene matches: 2. The CDR3 loop reads CASSSGQASGANVLTF. The CDR3 DNA reads as TGTGCCAGCAGTTCGGGACAGGCCTCTGGGGCCAACGTCCTGACTTTC.

A few counts support this clone. Here the CDR3 DNA reads TGTGCCATCAGTCTAGCGGGAGGGCCAGTGAATCAGTTCTTC. This translates into CAISLAGGPVNQFF. The rearrangement links TRBV10-3 to TRBJ2-1; 12 bases map to TRBD2. Germline V gene lookup returns CDR1 ENHRY and CDR2 SYGVKD. This CDR3 contains 14 residues. V gave up 5 bases and J gave up 13 bases; unmatched junction bases: 9.